These T cell receptor beta chains were read from a single sample in a study of cytomegalovirus exposure and HLA in healthy donors. Sequencing used immunoSEQ multiplex PCR; TCRdb keeps in-frame clones, though not all of them. The sample holds more than 150,000 clones, 75% to 85% seen once. Material: PBMCs. These receptors originate from a young man in good health and CMV-seronegative. The CDR3 runs from the conserved cysteine through the conserved F or W. The order of the fields is CDR3 protein, CDR3 DNA, J gene, clone size, D gene, V gene. The D gene is left open where the match is weak. Some rows have no size entry. The others give once, few or many, or a class for an expanded clone.

CDR3aa: CASSEALGGLEQYF
CDR3nt: TGTGCCAGCAGTGAAGCGCTTGGAGGGCTCGAGCAGTACTTC
j_gene: TRBJ2-7
abundance: NA
d_gene: NA
v_gene: TRBV2

CDR3aa: CASSLRQGTYGYTF
CDR3nt: TGTGCCAGCAGTTTACGGCAGGGGACCTATGGCTACACCTTC
j_gene: TRBJ1-2
abundance: NA
d_gene: NA
v_gene: TRBV27

CDR3aa: CATAEPSTDTQYF
CDR3nt: TGTGCCACCGCAGAACCCAGCACAGATACGCAGTATTTT
j_gene: TRBJ2-3
abundance: NA
d_gene: NA
v_gene: TRBV10-3

CDR3aa: CASSVEPRGTADEQYF
CDR3nt: TGTGCCAGCAGCGTAGAGCCCCGGGGGACAGCAGACGAGCAGTACTTC
j_gene: TRBJ2-7
abundance: NA
d_gene: NA
v_gene: TRBV9

CDR3aa: CAWSTGGEQYF
CDR3nt: TGTGCCTGGTCGACAGGGGGTGAGCAGTACTTC
j_gene: TRBJ2-7
abundance: few
d_gene: TRBD1
v_gene: TRBV30

CDR3aa: CASSPRGGRYGYTF
CDR3nt: TGTGCCAGCAGTCCTCGGGGAGGTCGGTATGGCTACACCTTC
j_gene: TRBJ1-2
abundance: NA
d_gene: NA
v_gene: TRBV27

CDR3aa: CASSVEDRGSYGYTF
CDR3nt: TGTGCCAGCAGCGTAGAGGACAGGGGATCGTATGGCTACACCTTC
j_gene: TRBJ1-2
abundance: few
d_gene: TRBD1
v_gene: TRBV9

CDR3aa: CASSLSTAPAAGQFF
CDR3nt: TGTGCCAGCAGCCTCTCCACAGCCCCGGCAGCTGGGCAGTTCTTC
j_gene: TRBJ2-1
abundance: NA
d_gene: NA
v_gene: TRBV9

CDR3aa: CASKRAPAGAKNIQYF
CDR3nt: TGTGCCAGTAAAAGGGCACCGGCGGGGGCCAAAAACATTCAGTACTTC
j_gene: TRBJ2-4
abundance: NA
d_gene: NA
v_gene: TRBV19

CDR3aa: CASSFWTSGGDQFF
CDR3nt: TGTGCCAGCAGCTTCTGGACTAGCGGGGGGGATCAGTTCTTC
j_gene: TRBJ2-1
abundance: NA
d_gene: TRBD2
v_gene: TRBV7-2

CDR3aa: CASSPRPGQGGGYTF
CDR3nt: TGTGCCAGTAGTCCACGGCCCGGACAGGGCGGTGGCTACACCTTC
j_gene: TRBJ1-2
abundance: NA
d_gene: TRBD1
v_gene: TRBV19

CDR3aa: CASSISYGGAGGYTF
CDR3nt: TGTGCCAGCAGTATCTCCTATGGGGGGGCGGGTGGCTACACCTTC
j_gene: TRBJ1-2
abundance: NA
d_gene: NA
v_gene: TRBV28

CDR3aa: CAWSPDRGHQPQHF
CDR3nt: TGTGCCTGGAGCCCCGACAGGGGGCACCAGCCCCAGCATTTT
j_gene: TRBJ1-5
abundance: NA
d_gene: TRBD1
v_gene: TRBV30

CDR3aa: CASSEAGPEAFF
CDR3nt: TGTGCCAGCAGTGAAGCGGGCCCCGAAGCTTTCTTT
j_gene: TRBJ1-1
abundance: NA
d_gene: NA
v_gene: TRBV2

CDR3aa: CASSIPFRDRNQPQHF
CDR3nt: TGTGCCAGTAGTATACCCTTCCGGGACAGGAATCAGCCCCAGCATTTT
j_gene: TRBJ1-5
abundance: NA
d_gene: TRBD1
v_gene: TRBV19

CDR3aa: CASSFQGRVGQPQHF
CDR3nt: TGTGCCAGCAGTTTTCAGGGGCGGGTTGGTCAGCCCCAGCATTTT
j_gene: TRBJ1-5
abundance: once
d_gene: NA
v_gene: TRBV27